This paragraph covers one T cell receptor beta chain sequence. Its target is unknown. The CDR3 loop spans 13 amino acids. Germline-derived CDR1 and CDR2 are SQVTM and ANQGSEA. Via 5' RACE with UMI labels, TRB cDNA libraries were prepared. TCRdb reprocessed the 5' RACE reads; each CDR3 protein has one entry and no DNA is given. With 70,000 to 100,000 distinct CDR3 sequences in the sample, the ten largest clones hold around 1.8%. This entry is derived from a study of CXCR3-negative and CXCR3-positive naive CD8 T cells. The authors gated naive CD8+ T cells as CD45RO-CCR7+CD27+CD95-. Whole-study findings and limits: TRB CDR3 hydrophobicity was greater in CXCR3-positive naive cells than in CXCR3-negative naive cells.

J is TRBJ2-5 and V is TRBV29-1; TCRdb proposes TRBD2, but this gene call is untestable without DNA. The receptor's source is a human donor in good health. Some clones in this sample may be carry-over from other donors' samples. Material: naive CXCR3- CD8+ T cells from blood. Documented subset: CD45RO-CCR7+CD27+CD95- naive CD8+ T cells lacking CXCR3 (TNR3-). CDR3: CSVVKRGQETQYF.